The sequence of this T cell receptor (beta chain) was determined in a study of radiation and T cells in renal cell carcinoma. General study results and limits: Top tumor clonotypes rose in blood 2 weeks post-radiation, then contracted.

Worth noting for this clone: Its specificity is unknown.

The ends lost 4 bases at V and 2 bases at J; junction bases unmatched: 8. The CDR3 totals 16 residues. Germline V lookup: CDR1 LGHNA, CDR2 YNFKEQ. Stated time point: blood 4 weeks post-SBRT, at nephrectomy. Sample treatment: 15 Gy SBRT to primary tumor, nephrectomy 4 weeks later. Nephrectomy followed 15 Gy stereotactic body radiation by 4 weeks. After SBRT, blood was collected at 2 and 4 weeks, plus baseline. The tumor was a clear cell renal cell carcinoma. TCRdb's table, derived via immunoSEQ multiplex PCR, lists solely in-frame clones and lacks some. The sample includes about 77,000 clones, around 78% of them seen just once.

The source material was blood, sampled from a patient whose treatment included radiotherapy and nephrectomy. The source is a woman in her fifties or sixties with renal cell carcinoma. The chain joins TRBV4-2 to TRBJ2-1; TRBD2 agrees at 7 bases. The CDR3 loop is CASSLNQREPYNEQFF. DNA of the CDR3: TGTGCCAGCAGCCTTAACCAGCGGGAACCCTACAATGAGCAGTTCTTC.